The clone carrying this T cell receptor (beta chain) was counted between two and nine times. Its antigen is unknown. The CDR3 consists of 18 residues. V shed 6 bases, J shed 1 base, and the junction held 15 bases outside the gene matches. Germline values: CDR1 LGHNT, CDR2 FRNRAP. The sample comes from a study of post-analysis software for immune sequencing data. Sequencing libraries made from TCR beta cDNA carried unique molecular identifiers. TCRdb analysed the PCR reads with MiXCR anew, one entry per CDR3 protein. In the table there are 740,000 or so distinct CDR3 sequences, roughly 58% of which are singletons. Study-wide points: Four to six TRBV segments were more frequent in patients than controls; TRBV5-6, TRBV5-1 and TRBV20-1 belonged to this group. F-measure co-clustering was strong for batch-matched samples.

The chain employs TRBV12-5 and TRBJ2-1; 7 bases are shared with TRBD1. The TCR was taken from a girl aged 5-17 years with multiple sclerosis. The sequencing sample was made of blood. The chain's CDR3 is CASGTTRTGTESYNEQFF. The CDR3 DNA reads TGTGCTAGTGGCACCACCCGCACCGGGACAGAATCCTACAATGAGCAGTTCTTC.